This record looks at one T cell receptor (beta chain) sequence and its context. These data originate in a study of CD8 T cells in Susac syndrome. RNA amounts of about 0.5 to 1 ug underwent reverse transcription with random hexamers. Across 54 Vbeta and 13 Jbeta, immunoSEQ multiplex PCR amplified TCR beta CDR3. TCRdb independently ran MiXCR on the immunoSEQ multiplex PCR reads; one entry per CDR3 protein. This repertoire shows some 110,000 distinct CDR3 sequences, just under 95% found once; its top ten account for 0.07% to 0.09%. V was shortened by 2 bases and J by 6 bases, with 8 bases between the two germline ends. CDR1 and CDR2 (germline): SGHRS, YFSETQ. CDR3 length equals 13 residues. TCR beta sequencing was performed on blood CD8+ and CD4+ T cells. TEMRA cells were FACS-enriched, with CD8+ and CD4+ T cells isolated negatively.

The sample comprised CD4+ T cells from PBMCs. This chain links TRBV5-1 with TRBJ2-2; D gene ambiguous. The origin of this receptor is a human donor in good health. In DNA form, the CDR3 reads TGCGCCAGCAGCTTTACACCCCCCGGGGAGCTGTTTTTT. Translation: CASSFTPPGELFF.